This T cell receptor beta chain was captured by sequencing in a study of monozygotic twins with inflammatory bowel disease. Whole-study findings and limits: Nothing supported a single strong signal or clonotype that was associated with IBD. A reduction in TCRbeta diversity (inverse Simpson) was seen in IBD patients relative to healthy co-twins. T cell subtypes were not distinguishable in this analysis.

Germline CDR1 and CDR2: LGHNA and YSLEER. The CDR3 is made up of 14 amino acids. Concerning this clonotype itself: Its antigen is not identified.

Across eight separate reactions for each sample, cDNA was made. TCRdb re-called the 5' RACE reads; one entry per CDR3 protein, DNA not given. The ten most abundant clones cover roughly 2.6% of a sample with a few hundred thousand distinct CDR3 sequences. The genes are TRBV4-3 and TRBJ2-1; checking the TCRdb D call of TRBD1 is not possible without DNA. The source material was blood. The source is a human donor with ulcerative colitis or Crohn's disease, or a healthy co-twin of an affected twin (not recorded which). Here the CDR3 reads CASSQEHRRNEQFF.